The entry that follows covers one TCR beta chain sequence. The antigen is not known. Other DNA variants within this sample encode the same CDR3. The ends were cut back, 0 bases at V and 3 bases at J, with 6 bases in the middle. This CDR3 contains 13 residues. The germline CDR1 and CDR2 sequences are SEHNR and FQNEAQ (reference sequence). Both 60 Vbeta primers and 13 Jbeta primers went into the PCR. The method was immunoSEQ multiplex PCR; TCRdb's version includes in-frame clones alone and lacks a portion of them. This table holds roughly 80,000 clones, roughly 82% found once. This entry belongs to a study of cytomegalovirus exposure and HLA in healthy donors. Study-level findings and limits: It has been reported that TCR beta sequences accurately predicted the HLA-A and HLA-B alleles of most subjects. Cytomegalovirus-associated TCR beta chains were listed, numbering 150 to 200.

The sequencing input was PBMCs. The origin of this receptor is a male donor in good health and CMV-seropositive. V gene TRBV7-9 combines with J gene TRBJ2-7; possibly TRBD2 for D (5 bases). CDR3 DNA: TGTGCCAGCAGCTTAGCGGGGAGCTACGAGCAGTACTTC. Its protein product is CASSLAGSYEQYF.